Below, 30 T cell receptor beta chains from the same sample are listed, as sequenced in a study of cytomegalovirus exposure and HLA in healthy donors. The PCR ran on 60 Vbeta and 13 Jbeta primers. Repertoires were generated with immunoSEQ multiplex PCR, while TCRdb's copy carries only in-frame clones and drops some. Of more than 150,000 clones in the sample, about 85% were seen once. Sequencing was done on a sample of PBMCs. Receptor source: a man aged 50 or older in good health and CMV-seropositive.

The chain uses TRBV5-5 and TRBJ2-3; D is unresolved. The germline V gene encodes CDR1 SGHKS and CDR2 YYEKEE (reference sequence). The CDR3 is 13 residues long. With 4 bases removed from V and 0 bases from J, the gap between germline ends came to 6 bases. CDR3 amino acids: CASSPQSTDTQYF. CDR3 sequence (DNA): TGTGCCAGCAGCCCTCAGAGCACAGATACGCAGTATTTT.

The chain recombines TRBV2 with TRBJ2-1, with D maybe TRBD2 (6 bases). The CDR3 loop spans 14 amino acids. Germline values: CDR1 SNHLY, CDR2 FYNNEI. V was clipped by 7 bases and J by 4 bases, with 14 bases between them. The CDR3 loop is CASTGGAEYNEQFF. Here the CDR3 DNA reads TGTGCCAGCACCGGGGGAGCGGAATACAATGAGCAGTTCTTC.

This clone was counted only a few times. The chain recombines TRBV5-1 with TRBJ2-5; possibly TRBD2 for D (6 bases). The CDR3 loop spans 15 amino acids. V lost 4 bases, J lost 5 bases, and 18 bases lay in between. CDR1 SGHRS and CDR2 YFSETQ come from the germline V gene. This CDR3 reads CASSVRDSWGETQYF. CDR3 coding DNA: TGCGCCAGCAGCGTCCGGGACTCATGGGGGGAGACCCAGTACTTC.

V is TRBV7-3 and J is TRBJ1-1, with a weak D call TRBD1 (6 bases). V was cut by 2 bases and J by 6 bases, with 13 bases left in between. Germline-derived CDR1 and CDR2 are SGHTA and FQGTGA. This CDR3 spans 14 amino acids. In DNA form, the CDR3 reads TGTGCCAGCAGCTTAGGGACAAGCCGGGCTGAAGCTTTCTTT. Translated, it gives CASSLGTSRAEAFF. Together with reference TRBV7-3 and TRBJ1-1, the CDR3 gives the full variable domain: GAGVSQTPSNKVTEKGKYVELRCDPISGHTALYWYRQSLGQGPEFLIYFQGTGAADDSGLPNDRFFAVRPEGSVSTLKIQRTERGDSAVYLCASSLGTSRAEAFFGQGTRLTVV.

The CDR3, as DNA: TGTGCCAGCAGTTACTCAATGGGCTTGAGAAACACTGAAGCTTTCTTT. Its translation is CASSYSMGLRNTEAFF. The rearrangement uses TRBV6-5 and TRBJ1-1; no definite D call. Germline V gene data show CDR1 as MNHEY and CDR2 as SVGAGI. The CDR3 has 16 amino acids. Trimming pared 0 bases from V and 2 bases from J, leaving 13 bases between.

CDR3 nucleotides: TGTGCTAGTGGTTTGGCAGGGGACAGTCGAGCTTTCTTT. Its translation is CASGLAGDSRAFF. V is TRBV12-5 and J is TRBJ1-1; 7 nucleotides match TRBD1. The CDR3 covers 13 residues. V gave up 1 base and J gave up 10 bases; unmatched junction bases: 6. CDR1 and CDR2 from the germline V gene are LGHNT and FRNRAP.

The chain couples TRBV5-6 to TRBJ2-2; perhaps TRBD1 as D (6 bases). Germline assignment: CDR1 SGHDT and CDR2 YYEEEE. Trimming left V 4 bases short and J 6 bases short, with 19 bases between. CDR3 length equals 16 residues. CDR3 sequence reads: CASSRWAGARSGELFF. The CDR3 DNA reads TGTGCCAGCAGCCGATGGGCAGGGGCGAGGTCCGGGGAGCTGTTTTTT. Supplemented by reference TRBV5-6 and TRBJ2-2, the full variable domain reads DAGVTQSPTHLIKTRGQQVTLRCSPKSGHDTVSWYQQALGQGPQFIFQYYEEEERQRGNFPDRFSGHQFPNYSSELNVNALLLGDSALYLCASSRWAGARSGELFFGEGSRLTVL.

This chain connects TRBV5-4 to TRBJ2-5; 14 bases are a match to TRBD2. The CDR3 extends over 15 amino acids. V shed 9 bases and J 1 base; nucleotides not matched to a gene: 5. Germline CDR1 is SGHNT and CDR2 is YYREEE (reference sequence). The CDR3 is CAIGTSGGLQETQYF. The CDR3 nucleotides read TGTGCCATCGGGACTAGCGGGGGCCTCCAAGAGACCCAGTACTTC.

The J gene is TRBJ1-1, the V gene TRBV18, with TRBD1 identical over 11 bases. V was clipped by 6 bases and J by 7 bases; unmatched bases: 10. The length of the CDR3 is 15 residues. Germline V lookup: CDR1 KGHSH, CDR2 LQKENI. The CDR3 region is CASSTNGQGASEAFF. Written as DNA, the CDR3 is TGTGCCAGCTCCACCAACGGACAGGGGGCTAGTGAAGCTTTCTTT. The full variable domain, in which reference TRBV18 and TRBJ1-1 provide the parts outside the CDR3, is NAGVMQNPRHLVRRRGQEARLRCSPMKGHSHVYWYRQLPEEGLKFMVYLQKENIIDESGMPKERFSAEFPKEGPSILRIQQVVRGDSAAYFCASSTNGQGASEAFFGQGTRLTVV.

The CDR3 bases are TGTGCCAGCAGTTTGGGGGGGCCCTACAATGAGCAGTTCTTC. Protein product: CASSLGGPYNEQFF. The V call is TRBV27, the J call TRBJ2-1; perhaps TRBD2 as D (7 bases). CDR1 is MNHEY, CDR2 SMNVEV, per germline (reference sequence). The CDR3 length is 14 residues. Deletions cut 3 bases from V and 2 bases from J, with 8 bases between.

The V call is TRBV6-6, the J call TRBJ2-7, with 11 bases identical to TRBD2. This CDR3 is 16 amino acids long. V was clipped by 4 bases and J by 7 bases; unmatched bases: 12. CDR1 MNHNY and CDR2 SVGAGI come from the germline V gene (reference sequence). The CDR3 region is CASSWTGLADSWEQYF. The CDR3 DNA sequence: TGTGCCAGCAGTTGGACGGGACTAGCGGATAGCTGGGAGCAGTACTTC.

This chain connects TRBV5-1 to TRBJ1-1, with 8 bases lining up with TRBD1. CDR3 length: 16 residues. CDR1 is SGHRS and CDR2 is YFSETQ in the germline V gene. J gave up 2 bases and V 4 bases, and 10 bases lay outside the gene matches. The CDR3 loop reads CASSRSQGARNTEAFF. The CDR3 DNA reads TGCGCCAGCAGCAGGTCCCAGGGGGCGCGAAACACTGAAGCTTTCTTT. Together with reference TRBV5-1 and TRBJ1-1, the CDR3 gives the full variable domain: KAGVTQTPRYLIKTRGQQVTLSCSPISGHRSVSWYQQTPGQGLQFLFEYFSETQRNKGNFPGRFSGRQFSNSRSEMNVSTLELGDSALYLCASSRSQGARNTEAFFGQGTRLTVV.

This chain joins TRBV9 and TRBJ2-5, with TRBD2 identical over 15 bases. This CDR3 spans 18 amino acids. CDR1 is SGDLS, CDR2 YYNGEE, per germline. Trimming at V came to 4 bases and at J to 0 bases, leaving 7 bases not matched to a gene. In DNA, the CDR3 is TGTGCCAGCAGCTTGGGACTAGCGGGGGGCCTCAACCAAGAGACCCAGTACTTC. Residues: CASSLGLAGGLNQETQYF.

The chain uses TRBV6-5 and TRBJ2-5; D unclear. The CDR3 consists of 13 residues. CDR1 MNHEY and CDR2 SVGAGI come from the germline V gene. V dropped 4 bases and J dropped 5 bases, with 11 bases sitting between them. CDR3 nucleotide sequence: TGTGCCAGCAGTTCCCCGGGTAGGGAGACCCAGTACTTC. Translated, it gives CASSSPGRETQYF.

This clone was observed a handful of times. The J gene is TRBJ1-2, the V gene TRBV4-3; 7 positions match TRBD1. The CDR3 length is 14 residues. Germline CDR1 LGHNA, CDR2 YSLEER. Trimming removed 1 base from V and 5 bases from J; junction bases left unmatched: 4. CDR3 nucleotides: TGCGCCAGCAGCCAAGGACAGGGTATTTATGGCTACACCTTC. It codes for CASSQGQGIYGYTF.

The chain combines TRBV4-2 with TRBJ2-7; 10 positions match TRBD2. The CDR3 consists of 17 residues. The J segment lost 4 bases and the V segment lost 0 bases, leaving 9 bases of the junction unmatched. Germline V gives CDR1 LGHNA, CDR2 YNFKEQ. The CDR3 nucleotides read TGTGCCAGCAGCCAAGAGCTAGCGGGGGCAAAAATTTACGAGCAGTACTTC. This encodes CASSQELAGAKIYEQYF.

V and J are TRBV10-3 and TRBJ1-5; D possibly corresponds to TRBD1 (5 bases). Germline V gene lookup returns CDR1 ENHRY and CDR2 SYGVKD. The CDR3 is 14 amino acids. Trimming cost V 8 bases and J 0 bases, with 11 bases left between them. The CDR3 reads CAISAGNSNQPQHF. The DNA for the CDR3 is TGTGCCATCTCTGCAGGGAATAGCAATCAGCCCCAGCATTTT.

The CDR3 nucleotides read TGTGCCACCAGCAGAGACGTGGCTGAGACCCAGTACTTC. As protein: CATSRDVAETQYF. This chain connects TRBV15 to TRBJ2-5; D is unclear. Germline V gene lookup returns CDR1 LNHNV and CDR2 YYDKDF (reference sequence). The V and J ends lost 0 bases and 5 bases respectively, with 7 bases between them. The CDR3 has 13 amino acids.

The rearrangement links TRBV5-4 to TRBJ2-2, with D possibly being TRBD2 (6 bases). This CDR3 has 15 residues. The V and J ends lost 0 bases and 1 base respectively, with 7 bases between them. The germline CDR1 and CDR2 sequences are SGHNT and YYREEE (reference sequence). CDR3: CASSLDGGNTGELFF. The CDR3 DNA reads as TGTGCCAGCAGCTTGGACGGGGGGAACACCGGGGAGCTGTTTTTT.

This clone was detected a few times. The V gene is TRBV5-1, the J gene TRBJ1-2, with 10 bases fitting TRBD1. This CDR3 comprises 15 residues. CDR1 is SGHRS, CDR2 YFSETQ, per germline. J was trimmed by 7 bases and V by 3 bases; bases with no gene match: 9. For the CDR3, the DNA is TGCGCCAGCAGCTGGGGGGACAGGGGTCTTTCTGGCTACACCTTC. The encoded protein is CASSWGDRGLSGYTF.

The V and J genes are TRBV9 and TRBJ2-3; possibly TRBD2 for D (6 bases). Germline-derived CDR1 and CDR2 are SGDLS and YYNGEE. The length of the CDR3 is 16 residues. The V and J ends lost 4 bases and 1 base respectively, with 16 bases between them. The CDR3 spells CASSPRGGWRTDTQYF. In DNA form, the CDR3 reads TGTGCCAGCAGCCCTCGTGGGGGGTGGCGCACAGATACGCAGTATTTT.

The J gene is TRBJ1-5, the V gene TRBV7-9; 7 bases fit TRBD1. Germline loops: CDR1 SEHNR, CDR2 FQNEAQ (reference sequence). The CDR3 length is 15 residues. J was trimmed by 7 bases and V by 2 bases; bases with no gene match: 8. The CDR3 DNA reads TGTGCCAGCAGCTTAATGACAGGGAGTGACCAGCCCCAGCATTTT. This encodes CASSLMTGSDQPQHF.

The chain joins TRBV6-1 to TRBJ1-5; the D gene is possibly TRBD1 (6 bases). This CDR3 region has 15 residues. Germline V lookup: CDR1 MNHNS, CDR2 SASEGT. V dropped 6 bases and J dropped 1 base, with 13 bases sitting between them. Here the CDR3 DNA reads TGTGCCAGCAGGCCCCGGGACATCAGCAATCAGCCCCAGCATTTT. This gives the protein CASRPRDISNQPQHF.

This clone was seen more than once but under ten times. The chain joins TRBV11-2 to TRBJ2-1; 11 bases map to TRBD2. Per the germline V gene, CDR1 is SGHAT and CDR2 is FQNNGV. Trimming at V came to 1 base and at J to 6 bases, leaving 2 bases not matched to a gene. The CDR3 length is 15 residues. The CDR3 nucleotides are TGTGCCAGCAGCTTAGCTAGCGGGAGGACCAATGAGCAGTTCTTC. It specifies CASSLASGRTNEQFF. Supplemented by reference TRBV11-2 and TRBJ2-1, the full variable domain reads EAGVAQSPRYKIIEKRQSVAFWCNPISGHATLYWYQQILGQGPKLLIQFQNNGVVDDSQLPKDRFSAERLKGVDSTLKIQPAKLEDSAVYLCASSLASGRTNEQFFGPGTRLTVL.

The CDR3 DNA is TGTGCCAGCAGCCAAGATATAGGGGCAACTAATGAAAAACTGTTTTTT. Encoded protein: CASSQDIGATNEKLFF. J is TRBJ1-4 and V is TRBV4-2; D perhaps matches TRBD1 (5 bases). The CDR3 runs 16 residues. Germline V CDR1 and CDR2: LGHNA, YNFKEQ. V lost 0 bases and J 0 bases, leaving 8 bases between the germline ends.

In its sample, this clone was seen a few times. The V and J genes are TRBV6-5 and TRBJ1-1, with D unclear. The V and J ends lost 4 bases and 3 bases respectively, with 9 bases between them. The length of the CDR3 is 13 residues. CDR1 MNHEY and CDR2 SVGAGI come from the germline V gene. CDR3 bases: TGTGCCAGCAGTTTGGCGGGTTACACTGAAGCTTTCTTT. Translating it yields CASSLAGYTEAFF.

This chain uses TRBV5-1 with TRBJ2-7; TRBD2 agrees at 16 bases. CDR3 length: 17 residues. The J segment lost 6 bases and the V segment lost 2 bases, leaving 8 bases of the junction unmatched. Germline values: CDR1 SGHRS, CDR2 YFSETQ. The CDR3 loop is CASSLSGTSGRAVEQYF. The CDR3 nucleotides are TGCGCCAGCAGCTTATCTGGGACTAGCGGGAGGGCCGTCGAGCAGTACTTC.

The chain combines TRBV6-5 with TRBJ2-3, with TRBD2 matching over 11 bases. V trimming: 0 bases; J trimming: 5 bases; junction bases outside the gene matches: 1. Germline CDR1 is MNHEY and CDR2 is SVGAGI. CDR3 size: 15 residues. DNA of the CDR3: TGTGCCAGCAGTTACTCCGGGACTAGCGGAGATACGCAGTATTTT. It codes for CASSYSGTSGDTQYF.

The chain combines TRBV10-1 with TRBJ1-4; TRBD1 matches 10 bases. The CDR3 contains 13 residues. Trimming at V came to 6 bases and at J to 7 bases, leaving 2 bases not matched to a gene. Germline values: CDR1 WNHNN, CDR2 SYGVQD (reference sequence). CDR3 region: CASSRDRGEKLFF. The CDR3 DNA reads as TGCGCCAGCAGCCGGGACAGGGGTGAAAAACTGTTTTTT.

CDR3 sequence (DNA): TGTGCCAGCAGCCTAAGGGTAGCAGGGGGTAGCACAGATACGCAGTATTTT. Its protein is CASSLRVAGGSTDTQYF. The chain is built from TRBV7-2 and TRBJ2-3; 7 bases align to TRBD1. CDR3 size: 17 residues. V lost 5 bases, J lost 0 bases, and 11 bases stayed unmatched. Germline lookup yields CDR1 SGHTA and CDR2 FQGNSA.